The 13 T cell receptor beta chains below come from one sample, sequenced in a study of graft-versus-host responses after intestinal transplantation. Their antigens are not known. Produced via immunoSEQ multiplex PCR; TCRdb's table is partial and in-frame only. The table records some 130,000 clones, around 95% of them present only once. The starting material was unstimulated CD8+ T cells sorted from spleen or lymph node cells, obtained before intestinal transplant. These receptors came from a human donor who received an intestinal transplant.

CDR3 region: CASRRRANNEQYF. The CDR3 DNA is TGTGCCAGTAGACGCAGGGCGAATAACGAGCAGTACTTC. The genes are TRBV19 and TRBJ2-7; D might be TRBD1 (5 bases). This CDR3 region has 13 residues. Germline CDR1 is LNHDA and CDR2 is SQIVND (reference sequence). V was cut by 6 bases and J by 5 bases, with 14 bases left in between. Full variable domain (outside the CDR3, taken from reference TRBV19 and TRBJ2-7): DGGITQSPKYLFRKEGQNVTLSCEQNLNHDAMYWYRQDPGQGLRLIYYSQIVNDFQKGDIAEGYSVSREKKESFPLTVTSAQKNPTAFYLCASRRRANNEQYFGPGTRLTVT.

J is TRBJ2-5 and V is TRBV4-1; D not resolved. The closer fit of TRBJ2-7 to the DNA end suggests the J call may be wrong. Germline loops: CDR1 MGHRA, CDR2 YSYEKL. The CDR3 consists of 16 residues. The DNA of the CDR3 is TGCGCCAGCAGCCAAGACTTCGAAAACCGAGCCTACGAGCAGTACTTC. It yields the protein CASSQDFENRAYEQYF.

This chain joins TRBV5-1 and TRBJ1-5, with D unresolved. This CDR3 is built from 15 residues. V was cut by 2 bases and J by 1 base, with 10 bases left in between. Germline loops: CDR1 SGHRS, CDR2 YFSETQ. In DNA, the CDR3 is TGCGCCAGCAGCTTACGAGGGTTGAGCAATCAGCCCCAGCATTTT. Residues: CASSLRGLSNQPQHF.

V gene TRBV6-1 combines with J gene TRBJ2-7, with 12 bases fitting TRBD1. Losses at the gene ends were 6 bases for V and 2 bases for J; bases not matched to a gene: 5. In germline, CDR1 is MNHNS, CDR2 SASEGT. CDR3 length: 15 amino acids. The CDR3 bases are TGTGCCAGCAGCTCCAGGGACAGGGGGCCCTACGAGCAGTACTTC. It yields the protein CASSSRDRGPYEQYF.

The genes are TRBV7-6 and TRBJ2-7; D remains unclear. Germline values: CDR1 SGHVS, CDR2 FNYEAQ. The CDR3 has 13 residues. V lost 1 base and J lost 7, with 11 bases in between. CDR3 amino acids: CASSLDWGREQYF. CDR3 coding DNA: TGTGCCAGCAGCTTAGACTGGGGTAGGGAGCAGTACTTC. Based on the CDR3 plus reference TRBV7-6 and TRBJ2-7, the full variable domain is GAGVSQSPRYKVTKRGQDVALRCDPISGHVSLYWYRQALGQGPEFLTYFNYEAQQDKSGLPNDRFSAERPEGSISTLTIQRTEQRDSAMYRCASSLDWGREQYFGPGTRLTVT.

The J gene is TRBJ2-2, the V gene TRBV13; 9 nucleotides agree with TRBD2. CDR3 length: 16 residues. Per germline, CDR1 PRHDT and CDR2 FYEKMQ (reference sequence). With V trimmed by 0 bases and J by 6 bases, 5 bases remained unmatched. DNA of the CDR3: TGTGCCAGCAGCTTAGGGCTAGCGGGATTGTCCGGGGAGCTGTTTTTT. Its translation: CASSLGLAGLSGELFF. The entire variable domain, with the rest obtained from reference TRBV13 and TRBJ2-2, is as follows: AAGVIQSPRHLIKEKRETATLKCYPIPRHDTVYWYQQGPGQDPQFLISFYEKMQSDKGSIPDRFSAQQFSDYHSELNMSSLELGDSALYFCASSLGLAGLSGELFFGEGSRLTVL.

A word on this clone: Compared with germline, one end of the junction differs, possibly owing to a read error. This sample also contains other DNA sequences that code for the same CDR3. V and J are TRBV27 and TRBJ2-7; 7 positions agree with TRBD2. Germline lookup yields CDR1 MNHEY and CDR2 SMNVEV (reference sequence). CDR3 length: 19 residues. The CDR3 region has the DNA TGTGCTAGCAGTCCGAATGGCGGGTGGGCTAGCGGTCCTTCCTACGAGCAGTACTTC. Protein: CASSPNGGWASGPSYEQYF.

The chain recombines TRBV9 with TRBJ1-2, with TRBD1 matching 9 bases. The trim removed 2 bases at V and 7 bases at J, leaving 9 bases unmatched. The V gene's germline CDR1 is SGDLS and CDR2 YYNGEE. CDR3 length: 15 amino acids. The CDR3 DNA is TGTGCCAGCAGCGTCGGCGACAGGGGGGATGCTGGCTACACCTTC. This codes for CASSVGDRGDAGYTF.

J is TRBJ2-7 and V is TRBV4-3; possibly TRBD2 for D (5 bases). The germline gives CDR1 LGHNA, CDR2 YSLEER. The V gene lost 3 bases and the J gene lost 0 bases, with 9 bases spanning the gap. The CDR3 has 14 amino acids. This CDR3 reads CASSHSTTSYEQYF. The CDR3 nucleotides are TGCGCCAGCAGCCACTCGACTACCTCCTACGAGCAGTACTTC.

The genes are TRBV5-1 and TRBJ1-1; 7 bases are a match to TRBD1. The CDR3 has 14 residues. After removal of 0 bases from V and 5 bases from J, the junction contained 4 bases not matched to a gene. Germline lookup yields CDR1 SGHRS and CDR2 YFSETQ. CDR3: CASSLGGGGTEAFF. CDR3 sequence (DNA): TGCGCCAGCAGCTTGGGAGGGGGCGGGACTGAAGCTTTCTTT.

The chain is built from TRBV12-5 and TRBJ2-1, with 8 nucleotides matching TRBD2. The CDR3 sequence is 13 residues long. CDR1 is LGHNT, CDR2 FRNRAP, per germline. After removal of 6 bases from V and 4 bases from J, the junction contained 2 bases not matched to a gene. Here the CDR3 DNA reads TGTGCTAGTGGACTAGCGGTGTACAATGAGCAGTTCTTC. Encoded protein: CASGLAVYNEQFF.

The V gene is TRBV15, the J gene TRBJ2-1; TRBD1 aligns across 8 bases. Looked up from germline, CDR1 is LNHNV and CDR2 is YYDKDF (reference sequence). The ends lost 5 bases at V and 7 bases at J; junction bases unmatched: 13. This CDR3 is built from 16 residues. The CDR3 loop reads CATSEGKTGERNEQFF. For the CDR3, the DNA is TGTGCCACCAGCGAAGGCAAGACAGGGGAACGGAATGAGCAGTTCTTC.

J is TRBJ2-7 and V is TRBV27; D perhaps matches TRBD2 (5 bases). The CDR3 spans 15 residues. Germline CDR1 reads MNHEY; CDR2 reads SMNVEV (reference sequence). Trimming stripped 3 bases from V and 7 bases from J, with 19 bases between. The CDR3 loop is CASSFLGSGLREQYF. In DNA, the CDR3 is TGTGCCAGCAGTTTTTTGGGCAGCGGCCTACGGGAGCAGTACTTC.